Each of the 18 T cell receptor beta chains below was sequenced from the same sample in a study of T cell changes during pregnancy in multiple sclerosis. Assay: immunoSEQ multiplex PCR; the TCRdb copy retains only in-frame clones and omits some. The sample gives roughly 40,000 clones, 91% of which show up once; 0.65% to 0.9% is in the top ten. The sequences come from CD4+ T cells from peripheral blood mononuclear cells, collected before pregnancy. These receptor sequences come from a female donor with multiple sclerosis, enrolled in a pregnancy study.

This clone appeared once. This chain connects TRBV5-6 to TRBJ1-4; TRBD1 might be the D (6 bases). The CDR3 covers 15 residues. V lost 3 bases and J 6 bases, leaving 15 bases between the germline ends. Germline CDR1 reads SGHDT; CDR2 reads YYEEEE. In DNA, the CDR3 is TGTGCCAGCAGCTCGCCGACAGGTCGGGATGAAAAACTGTTTTTT. This gives the protein CASSSPTGRDEKLFF.

This chain connects TRBV4-1 to TRBJ1-1, with D perhaps matching TRBD1 (6 bases). The CDR3 covers 15 residues. V dropped 1 base and J dropped 2 bases, with 11 bases sitting between them. Germline CDR1 and CDR2: MGHRA and YSYEKL. The CDR3 is CASSQVRGGNTEAFF. DNA for the CDR3: TGCGCCAGCAGCCAAGTAAGAGGGGGAAACACTGAAGCTTTCTTT.

The CDR3 bases are TGTGCCAGCAGTGAAGGACAGGGGGCATTCCAGCCCCAGCATTTT. It codes for CASSEGQGAFQPQHF. The chain couples TRBV2 to TRBJ1-5, with TRBD1 identical over 10 bases. CDR3 size: 15 residues. After removal of 1 base from V and 7 bases from J, the junction contained 4 bases not matched to a gene. Germline V lookup: CDR1 SNHLY, CDR2 FYNNEI.

The chain is built from TRBV5-4 and TRBJ1-4, with 10 bases matching TRBD1. Losses at the gene ends were 4 bases for V and 6 bases for J; bases not matched to a gene: 9. The CDR3 sequence is 16 residues long. In germline, CDR1 is SGHNT, CDR2 YYREEE (reference sequence). The chain's CDR3 is CASSRRGGTGDEKLFF. The CDR3 coding sequence is TGTGCCAGCAGCCGCCGTGGGGGGACAGGGGATGAAAAACTGTTTTTT.

This sequence joins TRBV7-2 and TRBJ2-5, with D hard to call. This CDR3 region has 13 residues. The germline V and J ends were trimmed by 3 bases and 5 bases, with 10 bases remaining between them. The germline CDR1 and CDR2 sequences are SGHTA and FQGNSA. The CDR3 nucleotides read TGTGCCAGCAGCTTTAGCCCGAGTGAGACCCAGTACTTC. Its translation: CASSFSPSETQYF.

The rearrangement uses TRBV4-2 and TRBJ2-5; 9 bases line up with TRBD2. The CDR3 contains 16 residues. Looked up from germline, CDR1 is LGHNA and CDR2 is YNFKEQ. V was clipped by 4 bases and J by 4 bases; unmatched bases: 10. CDR3 region: CASSPLAGGAGETQYF. As DNA, the CDR3 is TGTGCCAGCAGCCCCTTGGCGGGGGGGGCGGGAGAGACCCAGTACTTC.

The rearrangement joins TRBV10-3 to TRBJ2-7; 7 bases are a match to TRBD1. V lost 6 bases, J lost 1 base, and 12 bases stayed unmatched. The CDR3 runs 16 residues. The germline V gene has CDR1 ENHRY and CDR2 SYGVKD. The CDR3 sequence is CAIRGGQPAGSYEQYF. For the CDR3, the DNA is TGTGCCATCAGAGGGGGACAGCCCGCCGGATCCTACGAGCAGTACTTC.

In its sample, this clone was seen a few times. The chain couples TRBV19 to TRBJ2-1; 9 bases fit TRBD2. This CDR3 contains 14 residues. The J segment lost 7 bases and the V segment lost 6 bases, leaving 7 bases of the junction unmatched. Germline CDR1 reads LNHDA; CDR2 reads SQIVND (reference sequence). CDR3 protein: CASSRTSVQNEQFF. Here the CDR3 DNA reads TGTGCCAGTAGCAGGACTAGCGTTCAGAATGAGCAGTTCTTC.

The chain carries TRBV5-1 and TRBJ1-4; D remains ambiguous. CDR1 is SGHRS, CDR2 YFSETQ, per germline. The CDR3 extends over 14 amino acids. V was pared by 5 bases and J by 5 bases, with 13 bases between. The CDR3 nucleotides read TGCGCCAGCAGGTTAGCGGAGGAAAATGAAAAACTGTTTTTT. Translating gives CASRLAEENEKLFF.

The rearrangement links TRBV7-2 to TRBJ2-2; tentative D call: TRBD2 (6 bases). The CDR3 has 16 residues. Germline CDR1 SGHTA, CDR2 FQGNSA. V was cut by 6 bases and J by 3 bases, with 17 bases left in between. CDR3 DNA: TGTGCCAGCAGGACGCAGTCGCCGGGGGACACCGGGGAGCTGTTTTTT. Translation gives CASRTQSPGDTGELFF.

This clone was observed a handful of times. The rearrangement links TRBV4-2 to TRBJ1-1; D is undetermined. The germline CDR1 and CDR2 sequences are LGHNA and YNFKEQ. The V end was cut by 0 bases, the J end by 1 base, with 3 bases between. The CDR3 is 13 amino acids. The CDR3: CASSQDSNTEAFF. The DNA of the CDR3 is TGTGCCAGCAGCCAAGACTCGAACACTGAAGCTTTCTTT.

Of note for this clone: The junction does not match germline at one end; this may be a read error. The V call is TRBV7-7, the J call TRBJ2-3; 8 bases fit TRBD2. The CDR3 runs 18 residues. Germline V lookup: CDR1 SSHAT, CDR2 FNYEAQ (reference sequence). CDR3 nucleotides: TGTGCTAGCAGCCCGGGGGGCGGGGGGACCTCTAGCACAGATACGCAGTATTTT. Encoded protein: CASSPGGGGTSSTDTQYF.

This clone was counted once. The chain has TRBV7-6 and TRBJ1-2; the D gene is possibly TRBD1 (5 bases). The germline V gene encodes CDR1 SGHVS and CDR2 FNYEAQ. The V and J ends lost 1 base and 6 bases respectively, with 9 bases between them. There are 13 residues in the CDR3. The DNA of the CDR3 is TGTGCCAGCAGCTTAGAACAGGAAAATGGCTACACCTTC. Amino acids: CASSLEQENGYTF.

The chain couples TRBV4-3 to TRBJ2-4; 7 nucleotides align to TRBD1. There are 17 residues in the CDR3. Trimming cost V 0 bases and J 0 bases; bases outside gene matches: 5. Germline V gene sequence: CDR1 LGHNA, CDR2 YSLEER. The CDR3 DNA sequence: TGCGCCAGCAGCCAAGAAAAGGACAGGCGAGCCAAAAACATTCAGTACTTC. Its protein product is CASSQEKDRRAKNIQYF.

This clone was seen once. The chain has TRBV11-2 and TRBJ2-3; D may be TRBD2 (5 bases). V lost 4 bases and J 3 bases, leaving 14 bases between the germline ends. Germline V lookup: CDR1 SGHAT, CDR2 FQNNGV. This CDR3 is 15 amino acids long. CDR3 coding DNA: TGTGCCAGCAGCTCAGGCTTAGCGAGGACAGATACGCAGTATTTT. This codes for CASSSGLARTDTQYF. Drawing the rest from reference TRBV11-2 and TRBJ2-3, the complete variable domain is EAGVAQSPRYKIIEKRQSVAFWCNPISGHATLYWYQQILGQGPKLLIQFQNNGVVDDSQLPKDRFSAERLKGVDSTLKIQPAKLEDSAVYLCASSSGLARTDTQYFGPGTRLTVL.

In nucleotides, the CDR3 is TGTGCCAGCAGCCTGCGCGCGGATTTCTACAATGAGCAGTTCTTC. Amino acid sequence: CASSLRADFYNEQFF. The chain links TRBV7-2 to TRBJ2-1; no clear D gene. Between the trimmed V and J ends, which lost 5 bases and 3 bases, there was a span of 14 bases. CDR3 length: 15 residues. Germline CDR1 SGHTA, CDR2 FQGNSA.

The J gene is TRBJ2-3, the V gene TRBV10-2, with 10 bases fitting TRBD2. Germline CDR1 is WSHSY and CDR2 is SAAADI. V shed 7 bases and J 0 bases; nucleotides not matched to a gene: 7. This CDR3 region has 16 residues. CDR3 nucleotide sequence: TGCGCCAGCATCGGTAGCGGGGGGCTTAGCACAGATACGCAGTATTTT. It codes for CASIGSGGLSTDTQYF.

The rearrangement joins TRBV25-1 to TRBJ2-5; 7 bases fit TRBD1. The V and J ends lost 6 bases and 1 base, in that order; junction bases with no gene match: 5. Per germline, CDR1 MGHDK and CDR2 SYGVNS. The CDR3 has 14 residues. The CDR3 DNA reads as TGTGCCAGCAGGCAACAGGGGATCCAAGAGACCCAGTACTTC. Protein product: CASRQQGIQETQYF.